The rows below give T cell receptor beta chains drawn from one sample of a study of T-cell reconstitution after alpha-beta-depleted transplantation in children. TCRdb processed the PCR reads anew with MiXCR; each CDR3 protein has one entry. Of 250,000 to 400,000 distinct CDR3 sequences listed, around 20% were seen once; the top ten hold around 9.9%. Here the sequenced sample was PBMCs, mostly from graft donor cells, taken 180 days after TCRalphabeta/CD19-depleted stem cell transplant. These receptors all stem from a male patient between 5 and 17 years old who had a stem cell transplant for acute lymphoblastic leukemia, so the T cells may come from the graft donor. CDR3s include the opening cysteine and the closing phenylalanine or tryptophan. D genes are given only for firm matches. Only part of the rows carry a size: once, few, many, or a class if the clone is expanded.

D gene	clone size	J gene	V gene	CDR3 protein	CDR3 DNA
-	-	TRBJ1-1	TRBV6-1	CASTDRFNTEAFF	TGTGCCAGCACAGACAGGTTTAACACTGAAGCTTTCTTT
-	-	TRBJ1-1	TRBV7-9	CASSSGKYEAFF	TGTGCCAGCAGCTCAGGGAAATATGAAGCTTTCTTT
TRBD2	few	TRBJ2-2	TRBV5-1	CASSLVSGKTGELFF	TGCGCCAGCAGCTTGGTTAGCGGGAAAACCGGGGAGCTGTTTTTT
-	few	TRBJ2-1	TRBV7-2	CASSLSTGRNEQFF	TGTGCCAGCAGTTTGTCGACAGGCCGAAATGAGCAGTTCTTC
-	-	TRBJ2-2	TRBV6-5	CASSYSTRSSEGTGELFF	TGTGCCAGCAGTTACTCTACGCGATCCAGTGAGGGTACCGGGGAGCTGTTTTTT
TRBD1	-	TRBJ2-6	TRBV7-2	CASSLGQGAPGANVLTF	TGTGCCAGCAGCTTAGGGCAGGGGGCGCCTGGGGCCAACGTCCTGACTTTC
-	-	TRBJ1-5	TRBV29-1	CSVMTRRDQPQHF	TGCAGCGTAATGACCCGACGGGATCAGCCCCAGCATTTT
-	-	TRBJ1-6	TRBV5-6	CASSLGSVGNGSPLHF	TGTGCCAGCAGCTTGGGGTCCGTAGGGAATGGCTCACCCCTCCACTTT
TRBD1	-	TRBJ1-2	TRBV15	CATSGSPGQIFANYGYTF	TGTGCCACCAGCGGCTCCCCGGGACAGATTTTTGCTAACTATGGCTACACCTTC
TRBD2	-	TRBJ2-2	TRBV11-2	CASSPQTSGRAPGELFF	TGTGCCAGCAGCCCACAAACTAGCGGGAGGGCCCCCGGGGAGCTGTTTTTT
-	few	TRBJ2-1	TRBV6-5	CASSYPGENEQFF	TGTGCCAGCAGTTACCCCGGGGAAAATGAGCAGTTCTTC
-	few	TRBJ1-2	TRBV7-3	CASSLVETGYYGYTF	TGTGCCAGCAGCTTAGTCGAGACAGGCTACTATGGCTACACCTTC
-	-	TRBJ2-7	TRBV5-1	CASSWTFTYEQYF	TGCGCCAGCAGCTGGACCTTTACCTACGAGCAGTACTTC
TRBD2	few	TRBJ2-3	TRBV9	CASSAVGGDGTDTQYF	TGTGCCAGCAGCGCAGTCGGGGGGGATGGCACAGATACGCAGTATTTT
-	few	TRBJ2-2	TRBV12-3/TRBV12-4	CASNPLGRGTGELFF	TGTGCCAGCAATCCCCTAGGGAGGGGGACCGGGGAGCTGTTTTTT
-	-	TRBJ2-7	TRBV3-1	CASSQESPNRTTYEQYF	TGTGCCAGCAGCCAAGAGAGCCCTAACCGCACGACCTACGAGCAGTACTTC
-	-	TRBJ2-7	TRBV4-1	CASSQDLRIYEQYF	TGCGCCAGCAGCCAAGATCTAAGGATCTACGAGCAGTACTTC
-	-	TRBJ2-1	TRBV7-7	CASSLGVNSYNEQFF	TGTGCCAGCAGCTTAGGCGTTAACTCCTACAATGAGCAGTTCTTC
TRBD2	few	TRBJ2-7	TRBV12-3/TRBV12-4	CASSFLSGGIPSLAGGEYEQYF	TGTGCCAGCAGTTTCCTTTCTGGGGGCATACCCTCTCTAGCGGGAGGGGAATACGAGCAGTACTTC
-	-	TRBJ2-1	TRBV4-1	CASSQDHIGNTYNEQFF	TGCGCCAGCAGCCAAGATCACATCGGGAACACTTACAATGAGCAGTTCTTC
TRBD2	-	TRBJ2-7	TRBV27	CASSLSYGRDYEQYF	TGTGCCAGCAGTTTATCATACGGGAGGGACTACGAGCAGTACTTC
TRBD1	few	TRBJ2-7	TRBV5-1	CASSSDPGQGLNQYF	TGCGCCAGCAGCTCGGACCCGGGACAGGGGTTAAATCAGTACTTC
-	few	TRBJ1-1	TRBV12-3/TRBV12-4	CASIPPGAFEAFF	TGTGCCAGCATTCCACCCGGGGCTTTTGAAGCTTTCTTT
-	-	TRBJ2-1	TRBV11-1	CASSKSTSGGGGYNEQFF	TGTGCCAGCAGCAAATCAACTTCGGGGGGAGGGGGATACAATGAGCAGTTCTTC
TRBD1	many	TRBJ1-1	TRBV5-1	CASSAGQANTEAFF	TGCGCCAGCAGCGCGGGACAGGCGAACACTGAAGCTTTCTTT
TRBD2	few	TRBJ2-1	TRBV7-3	CASSQGLAVTNEQFF	TGTGCCAGCAGCCAGGGACTAGCCGTAACCAATGAGCAGTTCTTC
TRBD2	many	TRBJ2-1	TRBV4-1	CASRATLAGRYNEQFF	TGCGCCAGCAGGGCAACACTAGCGGGAAGGTACAATGAGCAGTTCTTC
-	-	TRBJ2-5	TRBV7-9	CASSLVQDQETQYF	TGTGCCAGCAGCTTAGTTCAGGATCAAGAGACCCAGTACTTC
TRBD2	-	TRBJ2-1	TRBV10-1	CASSEKLAGGSYNEQFF	TGCGCCAGCAGTGAAAAGCTAGCGGGAGGTTCCTACAATGAGCAGTTCTTC
-	-	TRBJ1-1	TRBV5-1	CASSLNQQPWGEAFF	TGCGCCAGCAGCTTGAATCAACAGCCATGGGGGGAAGCTTTCTTT
-	-	TRBJ2-7	TRBV7-2	CASSLSVGSSYEQYF	TGTGCCAGCAGCTTAAGTGTTGGTAGCTCCTACGAGCAGTACTTC
-	-	TRBJ2-5	TRBV11-2	CASSFYRLRDTPGRKQETQYF	TGTGCCAGCAGCTTCTATAGACTGAGGGATACCCCCGGTCGAAAGCAAGAGACCCAGTACTTC
-	few	TRBJ2-7	TRBV12-3/TRBV12-4	CASSLRRATYEQYF	TGTGCCAGCAGTTTAAGGCGGGCTACCTACGAGCAGTACTTC
TRBD2	-	TRBJ2-7	TRBV9	CASSAGLADSYEQYF	TGTGCCAGCAGCGCGGGACTAGCGGACAGCTACGAGCAGTACTTC
TRBD2	-	TRBJ2-6	TRBV5-6	CASSLSRGGISGANVLTF	TGTGCCAGCAGCTTGTCCCGGGGAGGGATATCTGGGGCCAACGTCCTGACTTTC
-	few	TRBJ2-7	TRBV20-1	CSAGKGVLREQYF	TGCAGTGCGGGGAAAGGGGTTCTCCGGGAGCAGTACTTC
TRBD2	-	TRBJ2-5	TRBV20-1	CSARAYLGLAGGPVPETQYF	TGCAGTGCTAGAGCCTATTTGGGACTAGCGGGAGGGCCCGTGCCAGAGACCCAGTACTTC
TRBD1	-	TRBJ2-5	TRBV11-2	CASRQRQGAPIETQYF	TGTGCCAGCAGACAGAGACAGGGGGCGCCCATAGAGACCCAGTACTTC
TRBD1	few	TRBJ2-5	TRBV5-6	CASSIPTGQGQETQYF	TGTGCCAGCAGCATCCCAACGGGACAGGGGCAAGAGACCCAGTACTTC
-	medium-sized	TRBJ1-1	TRBV5-1	CASSFEGVNTEAFF	TGCGCCAGCAGCTTTGAGGGGGTGAACACTGAAGCTTTCTTT
TRBD2	-	TRBJ2-7	TRBV5-1	CASTKSGRATYEQYF	TGCGCCAGCACCAAAAGCGGGAGGGCAACCTACGAGCAGTACTTC
TRBD1	many	TRBJ2-7	TRBV5-1	CASSLVKGARNEQYF	TGCGCCAGCAGCTTGGTAAAGGGGGCGCGCAACGAGCAGTACTTC
-	few	TRBJ2-2	TRBV7-3	CASSLEDGELFF	TGTGCCAGCAGCTTAGAGGACGGGGAGCTGTTTTTT
TRBD2	-	TRBJ2-1	TRBV28	CASRTLSGRTYNEQFF	TGTGCCAGCAGGACCCTTAGCGGGCGAACCTACAATGAGCAGTTCTTC
TRBD1	-	TRBJ2-4	TRBV27	CASGDSPLGKNIQYF	TGTGCCAGCGGGGACAGCCCCTTAGGCAAAAACATTCAGTACTTC
-	few	TRBJ1-2	TRBV4-2	CASSQPTVWDYGYTF	TGTGCCAGCAGCCAACCGACAGTCTGGGACTATGGCTACACCTTC
-	-	TRBJ2-6	TRBV14	CASSLTGLRRGANVLTF	TGTGCCAGCAGCTTAACAGGTCTTCGGCGGGGGGCCAACGTCCTGACTTTC
-	-	TRBJ2-1	TRBV20-1	CSARVDWTPSSYNEQFF	TGCAGTGCTAGAGTCGACTGGACACCTAGCTCCTACAATGAGCAGTTCTTC
-	few	TRBJ2-1	TRBV12-3/TRBV12-4	CASSLEGGAGYNEQFF	TGTGCCAGCAGTTTAGAGGGGGGGGCGGGGTACAATGAGCAGTTCTTC
-	-	TRBJ2-7	TRBV6-5	CASSLQSRYEQYF	TGTGCCAGCAGTTTACAAAGCCGGTACGAGCAGTACTTC
TRBD1	few	TRBJ1-5	TRBV12-3/TRBV12-4	CASSLDGRGGQPQHF	TGTGCCAGCAGTTTAGATGGCAGGGGGGGTCAGCCCCAGCATTTT
-	many	TRBJ2-5	TRBV24-1	CATSDPRQVQETQYF	TGTGCCACCAGTGATCCGCGACAGGTCCAAGAGACCCAGTACTTC
-	few	TRBJ2-3	TRBV5-1	CASSSSKDTQYF	TGCGCCAGCAGCTCCTCTAAAGATACGCAGTATTTT
-	few	TRBJ2-1	TRBV4-1	CASSQEGPPGSSYNEQFF	TGCGCCAGCAGCCAAGAGGGGCCGCCCGGGAGCTCCTACAATGAGCAGTTCTTC